This paragraph reports one T cell receptor beta chain. Its antigen is unidentified. Used for each TCR library was roughly 3,300 ng of total RNA. UMIs bearing a 6-nucleotide sample barcode were added through template switching. TCRdb reanalyzed the 5' RACE reads and collapses them to one entry per CDR3 protein, without DNA. The sample table includes more than 300,000 distinct CDR3 sequences. This sample was included in a study of monozygotic twins with inflammatory bowel disease. Whole-study findings and limits: Immunosuppressive treatment differences may have increased patient repertoire variability. The authors could not tell different T cell subtypes apart.

CDR1 is KGHSH, CDR2 LQKENI, per germline. The CDR3 runs 15 residues. The sequence came from a human donor with ulcerative colitis or Crohn's disease, or a healthy co-twin of an affected twin (not recorded which). Sequencing was carried out using blood. The V call is TRBV18, the J call TRBJ2-1. The CDR3 region is CASSPVGTTYNEQFF.